The 26 T cell receptor beta chains listed next were all sequenced from one sample in a study of OX40 agonist ivuxolimab in advanced cancers. Produced via immunoSEQ multiplex PCR; TCRdb's table is partial and in-frame only. The table records about 110,000 clones, approximately 90% of them present only once. The specimen was CD4+ or CD8+ T cells sorted from blood, collected in a trial of the OX40 agonist ivuxolimab. These receptors were obtained from an adult with an advanced solid tumor such as melanoma, head and neck, liver or kidney cancer.

The rearrangement joins TRBV6-6 to TRBJ1-5; TRBD1 is a possible D gene (6 bases). The germline V gene has CDR1 MNHNY and CDR2 SVGAGI (reference sequence). The CDR3 extends over 14 amino acids. Trimming removed 6 bases from V and 3 bases from J, with 12 bases in between. CDR3 DNA: TGTGCCAGCAGGTCTACAGGGATCAATCAGCCCCAGCATTTT. It is translated as CASRSTGINQPQHF.

The rearrangement links TRBV19 to TRBJ2-1; 9 positions agree with TRBD1. Trimming at V came to 7 bases and at J to 6 bases, leaving 4 bases not matched to a gene. Germline CDR1 reads LNHDA; CDR2 reads SQIVND (reference sequence). The CDR3 spans 13 residues. The CDR3 sequence: CASKGTGSNEQFF. The CDR3 DNA sequence: TGTGCCAGTAAGGGGACAGGGAGCAATGAGCAGTTCTTC.

This sequence joins TRBV6-5 and TRBJ1-2; 7 bases are a match to TRBD1. Germline-derived CDR1 and CDR2 are MNHEY and SVGAGI. V dropped 2 bases and J dropped 5; count of bases not matched to a gene: 8. This CDR3 is built from 15 residues. The CDR3 loop reads CASSYDTTGLYGYTF. The DNA for the CDR3 is TGTGCCAGCAGTTACGATACGACAGGGCTATATGGCTACACCTTC.

V and J are TRBV5-1 and TRBJ2-7; D unclear. Germline V gene data show CDR1 as SGHRS and CDR2 as YFSETQ. CDR3 length: 14 amino acids. V lost 6 bases and J 0 bases, leaving 13 bases between the germline ends. DNA for the CDR3: TGCGCCAGCACCCCGGGCTGGAGCTCCTACGAGCAGTACTTC. Its protein product is CASTPGWSSYEQYF.

The chain is built from TRBV5-1 and TRBJ1-5; D call uncertain. Germline-derived CDR1 and CDR2 are SGHRS and YFSETQ. Trimming removed 0 bases at V and 0 bases at J, with 7 bases between. CDR3 length equals 15 residues. The CDR3 protein is CASSLVGDSNQPQHF. CDR3 nucleotide sequence: TGCGCCAGCAGCTTGGTGGGTGATAGCAATCAGCCCCAGCATTTT.

This chain links TRBV7-3 with TRBJ2-1, with 7 nucleotides matching TRBD2. The CDR3 length is 14 residues. Germline assignment: CDR1 SGHTA and CDR2 FQGTGA. J lost 7 bases, V lost 2 bases, and 5 bases had no gene match. The CDR3 sequence is CASSLLGGRNEQFF. The DNA of the CDR3 is TGTGCCAGCAGCTTATTGGGAGGGCGGAATGAGCAGTTCTTC.

The rearrangement links TRBV9 to TRBJ1-1; the match to TRBD1 covers 8 bases. Germline V gene lookup returns CDR1 SGDLS and CDR2 YYNGEE. The CDR3 is 15 amino acids. V shed 0 bases and J 0 bases; nucleotides not matched to a gene: 1. Written as DNA, the CDR3 is TGTGCCAGCAGCGTAGGACAGGGGATGAACACTGAAGCTTTCTTT. Its protein is CASSVGQGMNTEAFF.

V and J are TRBV11-3 and TRBJ1-1, with D uncertain. CDR1 is SGHNT, CDR2 YENEEA, per germline. The CDR3 length is 14 residues. The ends were cut back, 2 bases at V and 2 bases at J, with 9 bases in the middle. The CDR3 sequence is CASSLFATNTEAFF. In DNA, the CDR3 is TGTGCCAGCAGCTTATTCGCCACTAACACTGAAGCTTTCTTT.

The gene calls are TRBV5-8 and TRBJ2-7; D perhaps matches TRBD2 (6 bases). Per the germline V gene, CDR1 is SGHTS and CDR2 is YDEGEE. Trimming took 2 bases from V and 6 from J, leaving 18 bases between them. CDR3 size: 15 residues. The CDR3 DNA is TGTGCCAGCAGCTTCGGGGGAATCGGCGCGGGCGAGCAGTACTTC. Protein sequence: CASSFGGIGAGEQYF.

V usage is TRBV7-8 and J usage is TRBJ1-6, with 8 bases fitting TRBD1. Looked up from germline, CDR1 is SGHVS and CDR2 is FQNEAQ. There are 14 residues in the CDR3. J was trimmed by 8 bases and V by 5 bases; bases with no gene match: 5. CDR3 region: CASSRGQGYSPLHF. The CDR3 nucleotides read TGTGCCAGCAGCCGCGGACAGGGCTATTCACCCCTCCACTTT.

This chain joins TRBV19 and TRBJ1-1; no reliable D call. V dropped 5 bases and J dropped 5 bases, with 18 bases sitting between them. The CDR3 spans 15 residues. Germline lookup yields CDR1 LNHDA and CDR2 SQIVND (reference sequence). CDR3 protein: CASSPQDGGRTEAFF. The CDR3 DNA sequence: TGTGCCAGTAGTCCCCAGGACGGAGGGAGGACTGAAGCTTTCTTT.

This sequence joins TRBV9 and TRBJ2-2, with D unclear. Germline-derived CDR1 and CDR2 are SGDLS and YYNGEE. Trimming removed 0 bases at V and 4 bases at J, with 7 bases between. The CDR3 runs 14 residues. In DNA form, the CDR3 reads TGTGCCAGCAGCGTAGCGGCCGCCACCGGGGAGCTGTTTTTT. This encodes CASSVAAATGELFF.

The rearrangement links TRBV5-1 to TRBJ1-3; D perhaps matches TRBD1 (5 bases). Trimming stripped 4 bases from V and 1 base from J, with 18 bases between. Germline CDR1 and CDR2: SGHRS and YFSETQ. CDR3 length: 17 amino acids. CDR3 sequence reads: CASSPDGGASSGNTIYF. The CDR3 DNA reads TGCGCCAGCAGCCCAGACGGAGGGGCTAGTTCTGGAAACACCATATATTTT.

The rearrangement uses TRBV5-4 and TRBJ2-5, with TRBD2 identical over 13 bases. CDR3 length: 15 residues. Trimming cost V 5 bases and J 2 bases; bases outside gene matches: 3. The V gene's germline CDR1 is SGHNT and CDR2 YYREEE (reference sequence). The CDR3 loop is CASRTGLAGQETQYF. In nucleotides, the CDR3 is TGTGCCAGCAGGACGGGACTAGCGGGGCAAGAGACCCAGTACTTC.

The CDR3 reads CASSEALRDRLELFF. CDR3 DNA sequence: TGTGCCAGCAGTGAAGCGCTTCGGGACAGGCTGGAGCTGTTTTTT. The chain recombines TRBV6-1 with TRBJ2-2; TRBD1 agrees at 8 bases. The CDR3 length is 15 residues. After removal of 0 bases from V and 10 bases from J, the junction contained 7 bases not matched to a gene. Germline loops: CDR1 MNHNS, CDR2 SASEGT.

V and J are TRBV11-3 and TRBJ2-7, with TRBD1 identical over 8 bases. Losses at the gene ends were 3 bases for V and 3 bases for J; bases not matched to a gene: 13. The CDR3 runs 17 residues. Germline V CDR1 and CDR2: SGHNT, YENEEA. As DNA, the CDR3 is TGTGCCAGCAGCTTGGATTCCAGGGGGCGAATTATCTACGAGCAGTACTTC. It translates to CASSLDSRGRIIYEQYF.

The CDR3 sequence is CASSVLAGEQFF. DNA of the CDR3: TGTGCCAGCAGCGTACTAGCGGGAGAGCAGTTCTTC. This chain connects TRBV6-5 to TRBJ2-1, with 10 nucleotides matching TRBD2. Germline V gives CDR1 MNHEY, CDR2 SVGAGI. V was pared by 6 bases and J by 10 bases, with 3 bases of the junction left unmatched. The CDR3 consists of 12 residues.

This sequence joins TRBV7-3 and TRBJ1-6, with D hard to call. Trimming took 2 bases from V and 7 from J, leaving 15 bases between them. This CDR3 is 16 amino acids long. Germline CDR1 is SGHTA and CDR2 is FQGTGA. Here the CDR3 reads CASSLFGELGNSPLHF. For the CDR3, the DNA is TGTGCCAGCAGCTTATTCGGCGAGTTAGGGAATTCACCCCTCCACTTT.

The V call is TRBV6-5, the J call TRBJ2-1, with D unresolved. The CDR3 is 14 residues long. Germline assignment: CDR1 MNHEY and CDR2 SVGAGI. Trimming cost V 2 bases and J 6 bases, with 11 bases left between them. The CDR3 is CASSYRLGLNEQFF. The DNA of the CDR3 is TGTGCCAGCAGTTACAGGTTGGGCCTCAATGAGCAGTTCTTC.

The chain links TRBV19 to TRBJ2-7; D gene uncertain. The germline CDR1 and CDR2 sequences are LNHDA and SQIVND (reference sequence). V was trimmed by 5 bases and J by 6 bases, leaving 17 bases between them. This CDR3 spans 14 amino acids. CDR3 sequence (DNA): TGTGCCAGTAGTCCTCTCGTGCGATCAGCCGAGCAGTACTTC. It is translated as CASSPLVRSAEQYF.

The CDR3 is CASSLALDTSDEQYF. CDR3 in DNA: TGCGCCAGCAGCTTGGCATTGGACACTTCCGACGAGCAGTACTTC. V and J are TRBV5-1 and TRBJ2-7; tentative D call: TRBD1 (5 bases). The germline CDR1 and CDR2 sequences are SGHRS and YFSETQ. V lost 0 bases and J 5 bases, leaving 15 bases between the germline ends. The CDR3 is 15 amino acids.

This clone was counted a single time. V and J are TRBV5-1 and TRBJ1-6; possibly TRBD1 for D (5 bases). V dropped 0 bases and J dropped 7 bases, with 11 bases sitting between them. This CDR3 contains 15 residues. Germline V gene data show CDR1 as SGHRS and CDR2 as YFSETQ. This chain's CDR3 is CASSLEGPVNSPLHF. Here the CDR3 DNA reads TGCGCCAGCAGCTTGGAGGGACCCGTGAATTCACCCCTCCACTTT.

The chain couples TRBV15 to TRBJ2-6; D is unresolved. V was clipped by 2 bases and J by 7 bases, with 15 bases between them. Looked up from germline, CDR1 is LNHNV and CDR2 is YYDKDF (reference sequence). CDR3 length equals 16 residues. For the CDR3, the DNA is TGTGCCACCAGCAGACCCCTGAGGACCGCCGCCAACGTCCTGACTTTC. Its protein product is CATSRPLRTAANVLTF.

CDR3: CATSRGVNTEAFF. CDR3 bases: TGTGCCACCAGCAGAGGGGTGAACACTGAAGCTTTCTTT. This chain links TRBV15 with TRBJ1-1; D not certain. Germline loops: CDR1 LNHNV, CDR2 YYDKDF (reference sequence). CDR3 length: 13 amino acids. V lost 1 base and J 0 bases, leaving 3 bases between the germline ends.

The chain uses TRBV5-1 and TRBJ2-5, with 8 bases lining up with TRBD2. Germline CDR1 SGHRS, CDR2 YFSETQ. The CDR3 loop spans 19 amino acids. V trimming: 0 bases; J trimming: 4 bases; junction bases outside the gene matches: 17. DNA of the CDR3: TGCGCCAGCAGCTTGGACATAAGAAGCGGGGGCGCTCCTGGAGAGACCCAGTACTTC. Encoded protein: CASSLDIRSGGAPGETQYF.

The chain links TRBV19 to TRBJ1-6; D remains ambiguous. CDR1 is LNHDA and CDR2 is SQIVND in the germline V gene (reference sequence). Between the trimmed V and J ends, which lost 1 base and 0 bases, there was a span of 10 bases. The CDR3 has 17 residues. CDR3 DNA sequence: TGTGCCAGTAGTATAGGGCAGGCGAGCTCCTATAATTCACCCCTCCACTTT. Residues: CASSIGQASSYNSPLHF.